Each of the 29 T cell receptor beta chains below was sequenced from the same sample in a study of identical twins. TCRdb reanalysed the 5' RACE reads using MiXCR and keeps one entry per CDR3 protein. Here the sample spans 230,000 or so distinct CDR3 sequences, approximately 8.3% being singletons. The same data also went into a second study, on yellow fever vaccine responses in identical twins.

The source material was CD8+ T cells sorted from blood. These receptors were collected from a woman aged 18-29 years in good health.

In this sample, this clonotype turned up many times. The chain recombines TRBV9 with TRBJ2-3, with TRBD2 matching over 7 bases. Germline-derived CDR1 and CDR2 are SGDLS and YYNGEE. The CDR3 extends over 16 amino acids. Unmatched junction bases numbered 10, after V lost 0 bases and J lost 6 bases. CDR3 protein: CASSVVASGLWDTQYF. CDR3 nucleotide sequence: TGTGCCAGCAGCGTAGTGGCTAGCGGACTGTGGGATACGCAGTATTTT.

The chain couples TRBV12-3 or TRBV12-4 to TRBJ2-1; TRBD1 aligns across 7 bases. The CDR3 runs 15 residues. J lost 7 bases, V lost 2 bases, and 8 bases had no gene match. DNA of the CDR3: TGTGCCAGCAGTTTACGGGACAGAGGCTGGAATGAGCAGTTCTTC. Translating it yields CASSLRDRGWNEQFF.

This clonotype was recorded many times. DNA of the CDR3: TGTGCCAGCAGTGACAGGGTTAGCAATCAGCCCCAGCATTTT. It encodes CASSDRVSNQPQHF. This sequence joins TRBV28 and TRBJ1-5; 7 bases are shared with TRBD1. Trimming cost V 5 bases and J 0 bases; bases outside gene matches: 1. The CDR3 contains 14 residues. Germline V CDR1 and CDR2: MDHEN, SYDVKM.

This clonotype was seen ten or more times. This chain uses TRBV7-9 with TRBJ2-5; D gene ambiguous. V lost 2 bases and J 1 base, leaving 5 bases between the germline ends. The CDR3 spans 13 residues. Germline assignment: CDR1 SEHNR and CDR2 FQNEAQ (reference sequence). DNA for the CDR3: TGTGCCAGCAGCTTATATTTCCAAGAGACCCAGTACTTC. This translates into CASSLYFQETQYF.

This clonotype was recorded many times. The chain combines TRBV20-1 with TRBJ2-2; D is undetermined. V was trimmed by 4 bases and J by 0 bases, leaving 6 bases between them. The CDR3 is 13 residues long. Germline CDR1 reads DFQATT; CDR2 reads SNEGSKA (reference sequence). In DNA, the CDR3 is TGCAGTGCTAAACGGACGAACACCGGGGAGCTGTTTTTT. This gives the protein CSAKRTNTGELFF.

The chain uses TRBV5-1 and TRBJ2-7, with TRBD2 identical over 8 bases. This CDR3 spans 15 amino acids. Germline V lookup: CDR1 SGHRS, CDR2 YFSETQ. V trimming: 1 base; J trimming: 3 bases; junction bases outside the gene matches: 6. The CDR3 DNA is TGCGCCAGCAGCTTGCCGATCGCGGGGGGCTACGAGCAGTACTTC. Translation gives CASSLPIAGGYEQYF.

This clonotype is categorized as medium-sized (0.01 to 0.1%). The CDR3 nucleotides are TGTGCCAGCAGTTTATCAGGGGTCTACAATGAGCAGTTCTTC. This gives the protein CASSLSGVYNEQFF. This chain joins TRBV28 and TRBJ2-1; D is possibly TRBD1 (6 bases). The CDR3 is 14 residues long. With 1 base removed from V and 3 bases from J, the gap between germline ends came to 7 bases. CDR1 and CDR2 from the germline V gene are MDHEN and SYDVKM.

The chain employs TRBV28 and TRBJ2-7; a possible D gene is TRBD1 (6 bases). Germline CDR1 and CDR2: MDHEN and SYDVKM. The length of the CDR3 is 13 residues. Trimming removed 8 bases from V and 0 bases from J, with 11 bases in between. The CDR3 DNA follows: TGTGCCAGCGGACAGCGTAACTCCTACGAGCAGTACTTC. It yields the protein CASGQRNSYEQYF.

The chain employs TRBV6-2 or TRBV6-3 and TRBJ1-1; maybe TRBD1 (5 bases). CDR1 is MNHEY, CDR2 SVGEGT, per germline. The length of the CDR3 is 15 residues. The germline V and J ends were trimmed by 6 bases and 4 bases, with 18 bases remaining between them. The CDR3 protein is CASSPHSLGGTEAFF. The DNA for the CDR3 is TGTGCCAGCAGCCCACATTCCCTGGGGGGCACTGAAGCTTTCTTT.

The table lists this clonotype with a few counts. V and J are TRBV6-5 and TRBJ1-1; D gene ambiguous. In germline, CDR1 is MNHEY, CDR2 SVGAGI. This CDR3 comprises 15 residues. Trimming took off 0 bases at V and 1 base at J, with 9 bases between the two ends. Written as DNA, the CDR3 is TGTGCCAGCAGTTACTCGGGCAGGTGGAACACTGAAGCTTTCTTT. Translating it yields CASSYSGRWNTEAFF.

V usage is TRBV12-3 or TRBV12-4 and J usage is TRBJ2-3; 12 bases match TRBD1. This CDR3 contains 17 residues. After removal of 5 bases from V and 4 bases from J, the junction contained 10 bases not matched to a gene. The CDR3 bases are TGTGCCAGCAGTCCCGGGACAGGGGGCGAGGGGTCAGATACGCAGTATTTT. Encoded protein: CASSPGTGGEGSDTQYF.

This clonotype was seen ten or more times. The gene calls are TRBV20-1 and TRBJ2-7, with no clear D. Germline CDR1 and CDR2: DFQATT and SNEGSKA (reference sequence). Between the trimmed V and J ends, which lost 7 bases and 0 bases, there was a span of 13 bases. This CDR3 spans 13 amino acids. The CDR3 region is CSVRQENSYEQYF. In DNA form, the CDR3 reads TGCAGTGTCCGCCAGGAAAACTCCTACGAGCAGTACTTC.

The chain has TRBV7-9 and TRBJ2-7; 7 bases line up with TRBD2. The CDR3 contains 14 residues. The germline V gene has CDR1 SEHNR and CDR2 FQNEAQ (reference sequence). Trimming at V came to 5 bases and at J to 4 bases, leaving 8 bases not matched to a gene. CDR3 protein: CASSLDYSGYEQYF. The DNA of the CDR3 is TGTGCCAGCAGCCTAGACTATAGCGGGTACGAGCAGTACTTC. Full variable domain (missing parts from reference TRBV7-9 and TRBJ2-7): DTGVSQNPRHKITKRGQNVTFRCDPISEHNRLYWYRQTLGQGPEFLTYFQNEAQLEKSRLLSDRFSAERPKGSFSTLEIQRTEQGDSAMYLCASSLDYSGYEQYFGPGTRLTVT.

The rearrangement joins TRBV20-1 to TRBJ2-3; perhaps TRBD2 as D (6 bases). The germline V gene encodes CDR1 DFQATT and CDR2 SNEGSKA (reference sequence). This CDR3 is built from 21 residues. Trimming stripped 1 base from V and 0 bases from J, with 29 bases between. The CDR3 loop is CSARAPPDVRTGEVSTDTQYF. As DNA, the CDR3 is TGCAGTGCTAGAGCCCCCCCCGACGTACGGACGGGAGAAGTAAGCACAGATACGCAGTATTTT.

The CDR3 bases are TGTGCCGGAGCCTTAGGGACAGGGGGTCAAGAGACCCAGTACTTC. Translating gives CAGALGTGGQETQYF. This sequence joins TRBV6-1 and TRBJ2-5, with TRBD1 identical over 11 bases. The CDR3 runs to 15 residues. Germline CDR1 and CDR2: MNHNS and SASEGT. Trimming took 11 bases from V and 2 from J; bases not matched to a gene: 10.

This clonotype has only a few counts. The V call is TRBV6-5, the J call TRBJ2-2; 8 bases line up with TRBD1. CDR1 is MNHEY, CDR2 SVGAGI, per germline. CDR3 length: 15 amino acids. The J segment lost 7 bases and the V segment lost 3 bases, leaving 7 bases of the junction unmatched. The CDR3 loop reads CASSYWPGGHGELFF. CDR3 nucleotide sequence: TGTGCCAGCAGTTATTGGCCAGGGGGCCACGGGGAGCTGTTTTTT.

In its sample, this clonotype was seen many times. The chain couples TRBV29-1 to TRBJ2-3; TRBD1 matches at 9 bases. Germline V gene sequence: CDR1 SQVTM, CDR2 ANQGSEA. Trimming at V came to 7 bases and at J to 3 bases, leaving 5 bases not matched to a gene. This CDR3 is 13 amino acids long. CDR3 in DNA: TGCAGCGCCGTGGACAGGGGAACAGATACGCAGTATTTT. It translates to CSAVDRGTDTQYF.

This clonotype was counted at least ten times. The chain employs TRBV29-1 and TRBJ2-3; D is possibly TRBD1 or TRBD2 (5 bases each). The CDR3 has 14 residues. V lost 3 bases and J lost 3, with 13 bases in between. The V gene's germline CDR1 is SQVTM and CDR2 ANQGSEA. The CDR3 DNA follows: TGCAGCGTTGATTGGGACCGGGCGACAGATACGCAGTATTTT. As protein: CSVDWDRATDTQYF.

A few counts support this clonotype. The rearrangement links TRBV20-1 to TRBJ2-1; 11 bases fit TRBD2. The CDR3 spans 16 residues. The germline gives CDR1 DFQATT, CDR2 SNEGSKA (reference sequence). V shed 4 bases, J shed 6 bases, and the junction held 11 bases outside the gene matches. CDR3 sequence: CSANGSPTSGSNEQFF. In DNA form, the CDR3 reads TGCAGTGCTAATGGCAGTCCTACTAGCGGGAGCAATGAGCAGTTCTTC.

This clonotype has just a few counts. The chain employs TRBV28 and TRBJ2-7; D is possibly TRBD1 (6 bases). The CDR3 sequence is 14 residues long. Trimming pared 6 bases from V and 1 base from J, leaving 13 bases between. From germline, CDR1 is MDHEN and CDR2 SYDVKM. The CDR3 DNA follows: TGTGCCAGCAGCCAAAACCAGGGGTCCTACGAGCAGTACTTC. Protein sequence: CASSQNQGSYEQYF.

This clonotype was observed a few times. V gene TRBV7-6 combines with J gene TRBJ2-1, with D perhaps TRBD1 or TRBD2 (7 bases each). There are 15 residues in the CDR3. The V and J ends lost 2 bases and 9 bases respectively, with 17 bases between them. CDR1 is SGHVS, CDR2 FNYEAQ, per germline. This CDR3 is CASSLFRGGESEQFF. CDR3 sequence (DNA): TGTGCCAGCAGCTTATTCAGGGGGGGGGAAAGTGAGCAGTTCTTC.

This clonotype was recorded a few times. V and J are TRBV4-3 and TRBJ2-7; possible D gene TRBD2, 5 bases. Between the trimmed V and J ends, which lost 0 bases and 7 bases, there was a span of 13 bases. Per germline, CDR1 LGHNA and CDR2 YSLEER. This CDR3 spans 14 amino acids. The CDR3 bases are TGCGCCAGCAGCCAAGATAACGGGGTCGGAGAGCAGTACTTC. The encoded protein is CASSQDNGVGEQYF.

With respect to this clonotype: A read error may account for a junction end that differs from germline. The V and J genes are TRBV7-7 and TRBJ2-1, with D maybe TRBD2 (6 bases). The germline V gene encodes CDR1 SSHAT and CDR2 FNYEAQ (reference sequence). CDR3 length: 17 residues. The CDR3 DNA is TGTGCTAGCAGCTTAGCGGCTAGCCCGAGCTCCTACAATGAGCAGTTCTTC. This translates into CASSLAASPSSYNEQFF.

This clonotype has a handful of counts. The CDR3, as DNA: TGTGCCATCAGTGTTTTCAAGATTAGGAGCCGGGACGGCCCCTACGAGCAGTACTTC. Amino acids: CAISVFKIRSRDGPYEQYF. V usage is TRBV10-3 and J usage is TRBJ2-7, with D perhaps matching TRBD1 or TRBD2 (5 bases each). V gave up 4 bases and J gave up 2 bases, with 27 bases separating them. CDR1 is ENHRY and CDR2 is SYGVKD in the germline V gene. The CDR3 is 19 residues long.

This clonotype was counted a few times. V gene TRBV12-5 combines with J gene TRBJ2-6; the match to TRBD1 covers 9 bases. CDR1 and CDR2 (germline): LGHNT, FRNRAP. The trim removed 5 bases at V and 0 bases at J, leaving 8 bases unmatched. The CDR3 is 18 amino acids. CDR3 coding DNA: TGTGCTAGTGGTGTCTACAGGGGGCCCGCCTCTGGGGCCAACGTCCTGACTTTC. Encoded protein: CASGVYRGPASGANVLTF.

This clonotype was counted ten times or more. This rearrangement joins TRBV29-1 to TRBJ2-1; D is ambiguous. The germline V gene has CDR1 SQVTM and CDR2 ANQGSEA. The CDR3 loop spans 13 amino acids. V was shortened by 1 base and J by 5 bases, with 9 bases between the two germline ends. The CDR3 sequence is CSVEAEWNNEQFF. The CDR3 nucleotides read TGCAGCGTTGAAGCGGAGTGGAACAATGAGCAGTTCTTC.

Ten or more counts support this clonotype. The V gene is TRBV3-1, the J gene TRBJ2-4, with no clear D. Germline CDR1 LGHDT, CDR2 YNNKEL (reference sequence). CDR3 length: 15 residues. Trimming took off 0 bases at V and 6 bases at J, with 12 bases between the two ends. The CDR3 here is CASSQEGLGVNIQYF. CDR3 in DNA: TGTGCCAGCAGCCAAGAGGGTCTTGGGGTAAACATTCAGTACTTC.

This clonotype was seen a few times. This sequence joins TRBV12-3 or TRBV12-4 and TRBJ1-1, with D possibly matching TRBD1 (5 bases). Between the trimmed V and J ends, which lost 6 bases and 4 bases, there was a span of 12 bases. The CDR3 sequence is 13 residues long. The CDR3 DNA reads TGTGCCAGCAGCAGACGCGGGGCCACTGAAGCTTTCTTT. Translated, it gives CASSRRGATEAFF.

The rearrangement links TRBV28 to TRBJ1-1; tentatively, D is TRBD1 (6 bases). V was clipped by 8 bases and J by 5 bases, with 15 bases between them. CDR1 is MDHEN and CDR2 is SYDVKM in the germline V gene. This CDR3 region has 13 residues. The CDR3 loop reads CASYLGGPTEAFF. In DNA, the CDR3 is TGTGCCAGCTATCTCGGGGGGCCAACTGAAGCTTTCTTT.